This TCR beta chain was identified in a study of blood T cell repertoires in COVID-19 (dated by TCRdb to between 2020 and 2021). About the study as a whole: Collaborator samples came from the United States, Italy and Spain and covered acute and convalescent phases of COVID-19. The dataset comprised deeply sampled blood TCRbeta repertoires from subjects exposed to, actively infected with, or recovered from COVID-19. A de-identified subject ID, COVID-19 status, age in years and sex were almost always included in the sample metadata. The repertoires were released in a freely available public database intended as a resource for research on the immune response to SARS-CoV-2. The samples were drawn from two sources: the first 160 participants of the ongoing ImmuneRACE study, and 1,254 subjects contributed by 6 global collaborators. Where HLA class I and class II types were available, the types were taken from metadata supplied by the sample provider, not from assay-based typing. The prospective study material was composed of cDNA or gDNA derived from T cells, B-cell-depleted T cells, or PBMCs.

Details on this clone: What this receptor recognizes is not known. It has no much larger one-base neighbor in the sample; base qualities were not kept.

Results the study describes overall, beyond this receptor: The quantity of clinical and demographic metadata differed by source and by participant and was supplied without curation.

Between the V and J ends, shortened by 5 bases and 2 bases respectively, the junction contains 9 bases. The germline V gene yields MDHEN for CDR1 and SYDVKM for CDR2. Spanning cysteine to phenylalanine, the CDR3 consists of 13 amino acids. The only DNA kept is the CDR3, 39 bases in frame from the first base. TCRbeta CDR3 regions were amplified from genomic DNA using the immunoSEQ Assay, a bias-controlled multiplex PCR. The authors' pipeline ran thus. Within the assay, amplification of reference gene primers was used to estimate how many nucleated cells each sample contained. To quantify the absolute abundance of each unique TCRbeta CDR3 rearrangement, sequence reads were collapsed and filtered. For each sample, productive Simpson clonality was calculated as the square root of Simpson's diversity index over productive rearrangements. Here the immuneACCESS table is served through TCRdb, limited to in-frame sequences with V and J called. Missing clones are a known gap in these copies; in checked studies unresolved V genes cover under half, and the rest lacks a known reason. The V and J calls and the clone size are those of that table, but D and trimming were determined from the DNA. The table for this sample lists about 210,000 clones; 81% of them were counted only once. The ten largest clones represent 8% to 9.5% of the sample.

Enrolling through a virtual design, the prospective study's participants ranged in age from roughly 18 to 95 years and lived across about two dozen United States geographic areas. To assign participants to cohorts, the prospective study relied on clinical history that participants themselves reported in a screening survey and a study questionnaire. In the prospective study, mobile phlebotomists collected whole blood, serum and a nasopharyngeal or oropharyngeal swab from each participant. Participants in the prospective study had the option to provide additional blood draws and questionnaires over a roughly 2-month period. Before DNA extraction, prospective study blood samples were shipped either frozen or at room temperature.

The material sequenced was PBMCs or T cells enriched from blood (not recorded which). The sequence links TRBV28 to TRBJ2-5; TRBD1 could be the D gene, as 6 bases match. The sequence was obtained from a woman in her 50s with acute COVID-19. The CDR3: CASSSRGQETQYF. The DNA sequence is as follows: TGTGCCAGCAGTAGCAGGGGTCAAGAGACCCAGTACTTC.